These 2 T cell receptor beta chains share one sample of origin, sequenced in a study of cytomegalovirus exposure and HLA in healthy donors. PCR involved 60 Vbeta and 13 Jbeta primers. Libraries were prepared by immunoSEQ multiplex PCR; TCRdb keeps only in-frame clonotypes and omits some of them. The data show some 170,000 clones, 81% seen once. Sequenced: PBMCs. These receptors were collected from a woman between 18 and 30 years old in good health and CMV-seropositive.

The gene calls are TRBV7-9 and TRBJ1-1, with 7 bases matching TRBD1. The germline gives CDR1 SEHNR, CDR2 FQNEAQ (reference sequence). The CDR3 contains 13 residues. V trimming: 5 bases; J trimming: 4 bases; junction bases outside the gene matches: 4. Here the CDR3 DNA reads TGTGCCAGCAGCCAGGGGGGTTTCACTGAAGCTTTCTTT. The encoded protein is CASSQGGFTEAFF.

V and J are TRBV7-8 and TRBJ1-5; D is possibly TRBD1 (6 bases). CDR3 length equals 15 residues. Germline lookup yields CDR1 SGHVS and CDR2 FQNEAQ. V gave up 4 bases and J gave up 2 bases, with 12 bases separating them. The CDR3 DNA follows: TGTGCCAGCAGCTCGAACAGGGTGGGCAATCAGCCCCAGCATTTT. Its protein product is CASSSNRVGNQPQHF.